The clone carrying this TCR beta chain was observed at least ten times. Its antigen is undetermined. These data are taken from a study of T cell repertoires in cytomegalovirus infection. The CDR3 spans 12 residues. V lost 5 bases and J lost 7, with 9 bases in between. Germline V gene data show CDR1 as SGHVS and CDR2 as FQNEAQ. TCRdb used MiXCR to reprocess the reads, holding one entry per CDR3 protein. The repertoire consists of approximately 990,000 distinct CDR3 sequences, with about a third occurring once and the leading ten covering 13%. The chain has TRBV7-8 and TRBJ1-5, with D uncertain. The source was cultured CD8+ T cells from PBMCs, collected from culture after CMV antigen stimulation. The receptor was isolated from a human donor in good health (CMV status not recorded). Some clones in this sample may be carry-over from other donors' samples. The CDR3 protein is CASSPLSQPQHF. CDR3 sequence (DNA): TGTGCCAGCAGCCCCCTGTCGCAGCCCCAGCATTTT.